This TCR beta chain was obtained from a study of T cell responses to AZD1222 COVID-19 vaccine. The protocol was immunoSEQ multiplex PCR, while the TCRdb copy is restricted to in-frame clones and leaves out a portion. The sample includes about 97,000 clones, about 88% of them seen just once. The CDR3 has 15 residues. V shed 4 bases and J 6 bases; nucleotides not matched to a gene: 9. In germline, CDR1 is SGHKS, CDR2 YYEKEE (reference sequence). The V call is TRBV5-5, the J call TRBJ1-5; the match to TRBD1 covers 8 bases. The receptor was derived from an adult in good health. The starting material was peripheral blood, obtained on day 0 of AZD1222 vaccination. The CDR3 nucleotides read TGTGCCAGCAGCCCGGACAGGGTTAGTTCTCAGCCCCAGCATTTT. Translated, it gives CASSPDRVSSQPQHF.